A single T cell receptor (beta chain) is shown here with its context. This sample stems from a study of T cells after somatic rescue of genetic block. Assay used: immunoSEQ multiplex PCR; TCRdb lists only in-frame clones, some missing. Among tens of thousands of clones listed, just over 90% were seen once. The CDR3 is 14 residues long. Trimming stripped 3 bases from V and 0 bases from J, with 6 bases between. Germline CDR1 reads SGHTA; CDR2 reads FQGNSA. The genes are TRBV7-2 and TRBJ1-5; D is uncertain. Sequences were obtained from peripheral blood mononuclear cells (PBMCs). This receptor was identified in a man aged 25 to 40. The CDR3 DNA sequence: TGTGCCAGCAGCTTCCGACTTAGCAATCAGCCCCAGCATTTT. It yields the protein CASSFRLSNQPQHF.